Below, 24 T cell receptor beta chains from the same sample are listed, as sequenced in a study of Graves' ophthalmopathy and Graves' hyperthyroidism. Investigators amplified TCR beta CDR3 regions from RNA transcripts. The first round was an RT-PCR with HTBI primers, and the second round was a multiplex PCR. Using its own MiXCR run on the multiplex PCR reads, TCRdb lists one record per CDR3 protein. The profile covers about 660,000 distinct CDR3 sequences, with more than 40% appearing a single time and around 3% taken by the ten largest. Sample: peripheral blood. These receptors were collected from an adult man with Graves' ophthalmopathy.

This clonotype was counted at least ten times. This rearrangement joins TRBV5-5 to TRBJ1-1; D call uncertain. CDR3 size: 14 residues. Trimming cost V 2 bases and J 4 bases, with 12 bases left between them. The germline CDR1 and CDR2 sequences are SGHKS and YYEKEE (reference sequence). The CDR3 DNA reads as TGTGCCAGCAGCTTACCTAAAGACGGCACTGAAGCTTTCTTT. This gives the protein CASSLPKDGTEAFF.

To note about this clonotype: Mismatch with germline at one junction end may stem from a read error. The chain employs TRBV6-5 and TRBJ2-7; D unclear. The germline V gene has CDR1 MNHEY and CDR2 SVGAGI. CDR3 length equals 11 residues. The CDR3 sequence: CANSSNREQYF. The CDR3 nucleotides read TGTGCCAACAGTTCAAACCGGGAGCAGTACTTC.

This clonotype was seen a handful of times. This sequence joins TRBV5-8 and TRBJ2-7; D call uncertain. Trimming cost V 4 bases and J 0 bases, with 11 bases left between them. Germline V gene sequence: CDR1 SGHTS, CDR2 YDEGEE. The CDR3 runs to 14 residues. CDR3 sequence: CASSQAQISYEQYF. The CDR3 nucleotides are TGTGCCAGCAGCCAAGCTCAGATCTCCTACGAGCAGTACTTC. Using reference TRBV5-8 and TRBJ2-7 for the parts outside the CDR3, the full variable domain is EAGVTQSPTHLIKTRGQQATLRCSPISGHTSVYWYQQALGLGLQFLLWYDEGEERNRGNFPPRFSGRQFPNYSSELNVNALELEDSALYLCASSQAQISYEQYFGPGTRLTVT.

This clonotype came up many times. CDR3 coding DNA: TGTGCCAGCAGCGTAGGTTCGACCGCCTACGAGCAGTACTTC. Its translation is CASSVGSTAYEQYF. The chain carries TRBV9 and TRBJ2-7; D is undetermined. Trimming removed 0 bases from V and 2 bases from J, with 9 bases in between. Germline CDR1 is SGDLS and CDR2 is YYNGEE. This CDR3 comprises 14 residues.

The chain has TRBV29-1 and TRBJ1-1, with 8 bases fitting TRBD1. V dropped 7 bases and J dropped 10; count of bases not matched to a gene: 5. CDR3 length equals 10 residues. Germline CDR1 and CDR2: SQVTM and ANQGSEA. The CDR3 protein is CSARGLGAFF. In nucleotides, the CDR3 is TGCAGCGCCAGGGGGCTGGGAGCTTTCTTT.

V and J are TRBV11-1 and TRBJ2-1; the match to TRBD2 covers 8 bases. The CDR3 is made up of 14 amino acids. Germline V CDR1 and CDR2: SGHAT, FQDESV (reference sequence). Trimming at V came to 3 bases and at J to 6 bases, leaving 4 bases not matched to a gene. CDR3: CASSFGGGTNEQFF. The CDR3 nucleotides read TGTGCCAGCAGCTTCGGGGGGGGGACCAATGAGCAGTTCTTC.

V and J are TRBV12-3 or TRBV12-4 and TRBJ1-1; D possibly corresponds to TRBD1 (6 bases). V was pared by 8 bases and J by 4 bases, with 20 bases between. The CDR3 sequence is 15 residues long. The CDR3 loop is CASGQQGRGGTEAFF. The CDR3, as DNA: TGTGCCAGCGGACAGCAGGGGCGGGGCGGCACTGAAGCTTTCTTT.

The rearrangement uses TRBV25-1 and TRBJ1-6; D call uncertain. Germline CDR1 reads MGHDK; CDR2 reads SYGVNS. The ends were cut back, 8 bases at V and 7 bases at J, with 9 bases in the middle. The CDR3 is made up of 12 amino acids. The CDR3 DNA reads as TGTGCCAGCCTCGAGAACAATTCACCCCTCCACTTT. This gives the protein CASLENNSPLHF.

Concerning this clonotype: A much larger clone differs from this one at a single base, so this may be a read error. This chain uses TRBV9 with TRBJ2-7, with 8 nucleotides matching TRBD1. Germline V gives CDR1 SGDLS, CDR2 YYNGEE. The CDR3 runs to 13 residues. J lost 9 bases, V lost 3 bases, and 8 bases had no gene match. The CDR3: CASSATGDDGQYF. CDR3 DNA: TGTGCCAGCAGCGCGACAGGGGACGACGGGCAGTACTTC.

The chain combines TRBV19 with TRBJ1-5, with a tentative D call TRBD1 (6 bases). CDR1 is LNHDA and CDR2 is SQIVND in the germline V gene (reference sequence). With 11 bases removed from V and 4 bases from J, the gap between germline ends came to 21 bases. This CDR3 is 15 amino acids long. The CDR3 bases are TGTGCCTGGAGTGGGGGCAGGGTCGGAAATCAGCCCCAGCATTTT. Protein sequence: CAWSGGRVGNQPQHF. Together with reference TRBV19 and TRBJ1-5, the CDR3 gives the full variable domain: DGGITQSPKYLFRKEGQNVTLSCEQNLNHDAMYWYRQDPGQGLRLIYYSQIVNDFQKGDIAEGYSVSREKKESFPLTVTSAQKNPTAFYLCAWSGGRVGNQPQHFGDGTRLSIL.

This clonotype was seen a handful of times. V is TRBV6-1 and J is TRBJ1-2; the D gene is possibly TRBD1 (5 bases). This CDR3 is 15 amino acids long. Germline CDR1 reads MNHNS; CDR2 reads SASEGT. The V end was cut by 5 bases, the J end by 6 bases, with 19 bases between. The CDR3 loop reads CASSRTGTEAHGYTF. The CDR3 bases are TGTGCCAGCAGTCGGACCGGGACGGAAGCCCATGGCTACACCTTC.

J is TRBJ2-5 and V is TRBV20-1, with TRBD2 matching over 9 bases. CDR3 length equals 16 residues. Germline CDR1 is DFQATT and CDR2 is SNEGSKA (reference sequence). V dropped 6 bases and J dropped 1; count of bases not matched to a gene: 12. CDR3 in DNA: TGCAGTGCCCCCCTGGGGCTAGCGGGGTTCCAAGAGACCCAGTACTTC. It is translated as CSAPLGLAGFQETQYF.

In this sample, this clonotype turned up many times. The J gene is TRBJ1-1, the V gene TRBV7-9; tentative D call: TRBD1 (6 bases). Trimming cost V 3 bases and J 1 base, with 15 bases left between them. Germline CDR1 is SEHNR and CDR2 is FQNEAQ (reference sequence). This CDR3 spans 16 amino acids. CDR3 bases: TGTGCCAGCAGCTTCCCGTCGGGGGGCGGGAACACTGAAGCTTTCTTT. Its protein is CASSFPSGGGNTEAFF.

At least ten counts were recorded for this clonotype. This chain links TRBV7-8 with TRBJ1-4; a weak D match, TRBD1 (6 bases). V was trimmed by 6 bases and J by 4 bases, leaving 9 bases between them. CDR1 is SGHVS, CDR2 FQNEAQ, per germline. The CDR3 extends over 13 amino acids. The CDR3 region has the DNA TGTGCCAGCAGGCGGACAGATAATGAAAAACTGTTTTTT. As protein: CASRRTDNEKLFF.

This clonotype was observed many times. This chain links TRBV19 with TRBJ2-2; D gene ambiguous. The V end lost 2 bases, the J end lost 0 bases, and 10 bases lay between the germline ends. This CDR3 spans 16 amino acids. Germline assignment: CDR1 LNHDA and CDR2 SQIVND (reference sequence). Here the CDR3 DNA reads TGTGCCAGTAGTATACTAGGGCTAGCGAACACCGGGGAGCTGTTTTTT. Its translation: CASSILGLANTGELFF. The complete variable domain, with remaining parts taken from reference TRBV19 and TRBJ2-2, reads DGGITQSPKYLFRKEGQNVTLSCEQNLNHDAMYWYRQDPGQGLRLIYYSQIVNDFQKGDIAEGYSVSREKKESFPLTVTSAQKNPTAFYLCASSILGLANTGELFFGEGSRLTVL.

The V gene is TRBV25-1, the J gene TRBJ1-1; tentative D call: TRBD1 (6 bases). Per germline, CDR1 MGHDK and CDR2 SYGVNS. This CDR3 is built from 14 residues. Trimming took off 8 bases at V and 6 bases at J, with 19 bases between the two ends. CDR3 sequence: CASVGGERGAEAFF. The CDR3, as DNA: TGTGCCAGCGTAGGGGGAGAGAGAGGGGCTGAAGCTTTCTTT.

This sequence joins TRBV10-3 and TRBJ1-5; tentatively, D is TRBD1 (5 bases). V lost 7 bases, J lost 1 base, and 11 bases lay in between. This CDR3 is 14 amino acids long. Germline loops: CDR1 ENHRY, CDR2 SYGVKD. Written as DNA, the CDR3 is TGTGCCATCAAAGGGACGGGCAGCAATCAGCCCCAGCATTTT. Protein sequence: CAIKGTGSNQPQHF.

The rearrangement joins TRBV5-6 to TRBJ1-1, with D perhaps TRBD1 (6 bases). Trimming shortened V by 4 bases and J by 4 bases, and 17 bases separated the two germline ends. The CDR3 runs to 15 residues. Germline loops: CDR1 SGHDT, CDR2 YYEEEE. The DNA for the CDR3 is TGTGCCAGCAGCCTCCCCGGGGGCGGAGGCACTGAAGCTTTCTTT. Amino acid sequence: CASSLPGGGGTEAFF.

In this sample, this clonotype turned up once. The chain links TRBV10-3 to TRBJ2-7; a weak D match, TRBD1 (6 bases). Germline V gene data show CDR1 as ENHRY and CDR2 as SYGVKD. The CDR3 has 13 amino acids. V dropped 6 bases and J dropped 3 bases, with 12 bases sitting between them. The CDR3 loop reads CAIRPDRDYEQYF. DNA of the CDR3: TGTGCCATCAGACCGGACAGAGACTACGAGCAGTACTTC.

Worth noting for this clonotype: A read error may be the cause here, since a much bigger clone is one base away. The rearrangement uses TRBV20-1 and TRBJ2-5; D is unresolved. V was clipped by 2 bases and J by 2 bases, with 9 bases between them. The CDR3 sequence is 13 residues long. Per germline, CDR1 DFQATT and CDR2 SNEGSKA (reference sequence). This CDR3 reads CSARTGRQETQYF. The CDR3 DNA reads as TGCAGTGCTAGAACCGGCAGACAAGAGACCCAGTACTTC.

This clonotype was detected many times. The V call is TRBV9, the J call TRBJ1-1, with TRBD1 identical over 8 bases. J gave up 1 base and V 4 bases, and 15 bases lay outside the gene matches. CDR3 length: 18 residues. Germline lookup yields CDR1 SGDLS and CDR2 YYNGEE. CDR3 loop: CASSKRQGPLLGNTEAFF. The CDR3 region has the DNA TGTGCCAGCAGCAAGAGACAGGGGCCCTTGCTCGGGAACACTGAAGCTTTCTTT.

This clonotype has just one count. The rearrangement joins TRBV3-1 to TRBJ1-4, with a tentative D call TRBD1 (6 bases). The CDR3 contains 14 residues. Germline CDR1 and CDR2: LGHDT and YNNKEL (reference sequence). V lost 4 bases, J lost 8 bases, and 14 bases lay in between. This CDR3 is CASSPQGRAEKLFF. CDR3 coding DNA: TGTGCCAGCAGCCCACAGGGTCGGGCGGAAAAACTGTTTTTT.

This rearrangement joins TRBV5-1 to TRBJ2-3; 7 nucleotides align to TRBD1. Trimming removed 0 bases from V and 8 bases from J; junction bases left unmatched: 6. The CDR3 has 14 residues. Germline V gives CDR1 SGHRS, CDR2 YFSETQ. In DNA form, the CDR3 reads TGCGCCAGCAGCTTGGGGACTTACAGGGGTACGCAGTATTTT. This gives the protein CASSLGTYRGTQYF.

The chain links TRBV5-1 to TRBJ2-5; D is perhaps TRBD1 or TRBD2 (6 bases each). CDR3 length equals 14 residues. Germline V gene sequence: CDR1 SGHRS, CDR2 YFSETQ. Trimming removed 3 bases from V and 5 bases from J, with 14 bases in between. CDR3: CASSSEGGWETQYF. CDR3 in DNA: TGCGCCAGCAGCTCGGAAGGGGGGTGGGAGACCCAGTACTTC.